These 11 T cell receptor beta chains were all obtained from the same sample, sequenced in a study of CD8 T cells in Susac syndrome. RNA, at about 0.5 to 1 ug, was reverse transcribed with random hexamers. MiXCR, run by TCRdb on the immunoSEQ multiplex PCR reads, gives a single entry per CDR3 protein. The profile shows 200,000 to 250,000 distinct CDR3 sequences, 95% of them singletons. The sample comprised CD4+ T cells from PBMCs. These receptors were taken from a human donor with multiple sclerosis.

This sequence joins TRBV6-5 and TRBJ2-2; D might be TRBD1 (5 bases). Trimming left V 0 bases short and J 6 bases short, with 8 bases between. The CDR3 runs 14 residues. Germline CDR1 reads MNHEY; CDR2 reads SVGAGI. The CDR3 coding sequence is TGTGCCAGCAGTTACTCGGGCAGGGCCGGGGAGCTGTTTTTT. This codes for CASSYSGRAGELFF.

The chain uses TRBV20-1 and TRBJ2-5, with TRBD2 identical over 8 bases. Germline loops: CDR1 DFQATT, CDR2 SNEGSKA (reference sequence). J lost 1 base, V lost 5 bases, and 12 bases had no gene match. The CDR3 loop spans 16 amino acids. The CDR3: CSADWGRGDFQETQYF. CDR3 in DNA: TGCAGTGCTGACTGGGGGCGGGGGGACTTCCAAGAGACCCAGTACTTC.

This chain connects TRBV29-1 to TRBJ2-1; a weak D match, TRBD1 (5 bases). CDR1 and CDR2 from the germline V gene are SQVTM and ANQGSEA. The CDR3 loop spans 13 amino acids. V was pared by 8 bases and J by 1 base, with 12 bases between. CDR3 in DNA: TGCAGCTTTAAGGGGTATTCCTACAATGAGCAGTTCTTC. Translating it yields CSFKGYSYNEQFF.

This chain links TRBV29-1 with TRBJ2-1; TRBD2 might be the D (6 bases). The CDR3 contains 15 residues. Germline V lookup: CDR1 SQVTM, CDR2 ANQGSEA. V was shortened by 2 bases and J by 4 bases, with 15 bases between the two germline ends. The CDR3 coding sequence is TGCAGCGTTGAAATTCGGAGGGTCTCATACAATGAGCAGTTCTTC. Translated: CSVEIRRVSYNEQFF.

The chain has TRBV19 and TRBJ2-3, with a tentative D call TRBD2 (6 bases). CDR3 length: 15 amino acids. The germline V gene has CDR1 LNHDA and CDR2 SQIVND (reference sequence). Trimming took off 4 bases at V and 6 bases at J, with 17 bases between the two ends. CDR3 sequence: CASSTLPGTGDTQYF. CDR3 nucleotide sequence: TGTGCCAGTAGTACCCTTCCCGGGACTGGGGATACGCAGTATTTT.

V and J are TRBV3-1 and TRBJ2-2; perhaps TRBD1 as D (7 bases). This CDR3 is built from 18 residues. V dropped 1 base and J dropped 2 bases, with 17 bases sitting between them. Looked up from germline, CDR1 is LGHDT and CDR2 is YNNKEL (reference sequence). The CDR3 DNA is TGTGCCAGCAGCCAAGTTGCAGGGGGGTCCCTTAACACCGGGGAGCTGTTTTTT. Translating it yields CASSQVAGGSLNTGELFF.

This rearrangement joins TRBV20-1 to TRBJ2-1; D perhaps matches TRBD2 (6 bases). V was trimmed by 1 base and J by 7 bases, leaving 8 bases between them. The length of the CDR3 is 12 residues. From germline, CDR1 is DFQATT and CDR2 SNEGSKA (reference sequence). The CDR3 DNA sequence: TGCAGTGCTAGAGCGGGGAGGAATGAGCAGTTCTTC. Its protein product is CSARAGRNEQFF.

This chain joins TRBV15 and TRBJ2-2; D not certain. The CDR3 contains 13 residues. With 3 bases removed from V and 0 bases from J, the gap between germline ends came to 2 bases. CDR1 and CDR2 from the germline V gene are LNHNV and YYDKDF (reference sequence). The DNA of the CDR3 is TGTGCCACCAGCAGCTCGAACACCGGGGAGCTGTTTTTT. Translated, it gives CATSSSNTGELFF.

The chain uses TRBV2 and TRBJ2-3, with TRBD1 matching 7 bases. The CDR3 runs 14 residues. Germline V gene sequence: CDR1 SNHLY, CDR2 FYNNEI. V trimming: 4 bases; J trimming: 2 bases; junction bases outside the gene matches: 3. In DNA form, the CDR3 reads TGTGCCAGCAGTGGGGACAGCAACACAGATACGCAGTATTTT. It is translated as CASSGDSNTDTQYF.

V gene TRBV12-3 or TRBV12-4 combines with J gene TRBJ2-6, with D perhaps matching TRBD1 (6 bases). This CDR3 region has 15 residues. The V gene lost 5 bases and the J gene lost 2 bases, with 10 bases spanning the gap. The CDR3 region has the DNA TGTGCCAGCAGTAACAGGGAAGCTGGGGCCAACGTCCTGACTTTC. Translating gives CASSNREAGANVLTF.

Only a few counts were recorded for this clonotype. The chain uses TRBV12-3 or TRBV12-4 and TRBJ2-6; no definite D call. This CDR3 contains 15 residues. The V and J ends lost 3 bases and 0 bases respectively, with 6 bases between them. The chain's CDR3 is CASSLAGSGANVLTF. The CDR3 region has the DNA TGTGCCAGCAGTTTGGCAGGCTCTGGGGCCAACGTCCTGACTTTC.